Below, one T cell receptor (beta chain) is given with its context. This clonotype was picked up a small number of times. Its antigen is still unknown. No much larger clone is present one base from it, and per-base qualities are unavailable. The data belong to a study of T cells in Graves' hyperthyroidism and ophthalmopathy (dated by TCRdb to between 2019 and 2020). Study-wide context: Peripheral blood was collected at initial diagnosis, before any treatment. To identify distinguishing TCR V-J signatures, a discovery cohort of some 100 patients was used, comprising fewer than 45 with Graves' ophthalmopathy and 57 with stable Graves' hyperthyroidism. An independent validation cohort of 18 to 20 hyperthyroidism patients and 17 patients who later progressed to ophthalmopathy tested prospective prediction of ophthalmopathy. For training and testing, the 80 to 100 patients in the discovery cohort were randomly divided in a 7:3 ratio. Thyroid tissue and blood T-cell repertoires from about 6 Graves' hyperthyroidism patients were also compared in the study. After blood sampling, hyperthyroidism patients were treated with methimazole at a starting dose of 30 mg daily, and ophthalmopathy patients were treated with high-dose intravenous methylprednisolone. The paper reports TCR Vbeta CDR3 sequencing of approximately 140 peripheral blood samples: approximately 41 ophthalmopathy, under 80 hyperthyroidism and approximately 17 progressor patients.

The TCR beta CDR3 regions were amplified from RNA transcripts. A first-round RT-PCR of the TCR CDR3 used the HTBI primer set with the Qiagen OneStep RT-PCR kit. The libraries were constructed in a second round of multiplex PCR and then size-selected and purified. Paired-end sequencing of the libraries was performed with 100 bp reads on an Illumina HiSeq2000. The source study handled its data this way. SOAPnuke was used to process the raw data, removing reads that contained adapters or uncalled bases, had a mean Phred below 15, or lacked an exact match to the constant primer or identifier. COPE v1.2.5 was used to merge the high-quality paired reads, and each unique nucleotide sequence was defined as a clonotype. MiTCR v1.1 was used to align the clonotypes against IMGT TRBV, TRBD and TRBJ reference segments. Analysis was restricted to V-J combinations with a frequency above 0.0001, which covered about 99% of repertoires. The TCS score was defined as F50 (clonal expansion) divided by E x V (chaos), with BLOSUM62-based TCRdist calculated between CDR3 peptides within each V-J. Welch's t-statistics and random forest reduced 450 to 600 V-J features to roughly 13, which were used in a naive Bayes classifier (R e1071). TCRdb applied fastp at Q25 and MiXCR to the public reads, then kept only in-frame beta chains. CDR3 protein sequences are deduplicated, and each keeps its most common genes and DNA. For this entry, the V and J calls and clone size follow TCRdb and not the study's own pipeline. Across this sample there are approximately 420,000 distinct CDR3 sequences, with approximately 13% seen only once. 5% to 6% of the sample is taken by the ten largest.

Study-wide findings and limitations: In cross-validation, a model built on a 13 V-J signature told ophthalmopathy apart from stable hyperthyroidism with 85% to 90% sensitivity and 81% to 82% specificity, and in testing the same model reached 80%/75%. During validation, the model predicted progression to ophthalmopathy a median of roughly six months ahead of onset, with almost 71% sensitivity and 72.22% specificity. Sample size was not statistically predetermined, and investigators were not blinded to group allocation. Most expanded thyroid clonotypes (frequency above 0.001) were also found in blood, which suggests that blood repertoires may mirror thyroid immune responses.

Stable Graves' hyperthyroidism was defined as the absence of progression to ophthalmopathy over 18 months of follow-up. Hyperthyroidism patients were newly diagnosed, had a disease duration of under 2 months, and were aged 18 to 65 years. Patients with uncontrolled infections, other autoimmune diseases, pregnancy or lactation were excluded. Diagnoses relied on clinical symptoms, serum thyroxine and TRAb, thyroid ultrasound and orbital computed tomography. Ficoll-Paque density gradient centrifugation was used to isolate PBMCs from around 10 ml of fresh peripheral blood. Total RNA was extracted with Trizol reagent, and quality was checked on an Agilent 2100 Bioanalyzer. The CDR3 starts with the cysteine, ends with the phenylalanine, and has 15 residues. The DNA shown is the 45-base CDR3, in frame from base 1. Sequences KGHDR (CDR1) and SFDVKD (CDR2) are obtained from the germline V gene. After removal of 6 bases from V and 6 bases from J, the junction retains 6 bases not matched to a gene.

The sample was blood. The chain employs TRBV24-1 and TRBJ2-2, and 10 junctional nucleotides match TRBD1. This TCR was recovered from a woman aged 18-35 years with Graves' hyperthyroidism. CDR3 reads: CATSPGTGEPGELFF. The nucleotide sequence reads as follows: TGTGCCACCAGTCCCGGGACAGGGGAACCCGGGGAGCTGTTTTTT.